This T cell receptor beta chain stems from a study of response to subunit inactivated influenza vaccine. TCRdb redid the calling of the RT-PCR reads with MiXCR, one entry per CDR3 protein. The sample contains 700,000 to 900,000 distinct CDR3 sequences, around 21% of which appear only once. V lost 6 bases and J lost 8, with 23 bases in between. The CDR3 has 16 residues. Findings and limits, study-wide: Every seasonal influenza vaccination brings in few new T cells, the authors suggested.

On this clonotype itself: The antigen is unknown.

The sequenced sample was PBMCs from blood, obtained about 5 days after vaccination. The chain joins TRBV12-3 or TRBV12-4 to TRBJ2-1, with no clear D. The clonotype comes from a man over 45 who received an inactivated influenza vaccine. In DNA, the CDR3 is TGTGCCAGCAGACTAAGACGGAATGGGATAGGCGATGAGCAGTTCTTC. Translation: CASRLRRNGIGDEQFF.